This TCR beta chain was recovered during a study of T cell repertoires and HLA-DP antigens. Turning to the study itself: Sorted CD137+CD4+ samples averaged around 230 ng DNA; pre-culture CD4+ samples, 1,000 to 1,500 ng.

Note on this clone: The antigen is unknown.

This CDR3 region has 15 residues. V shed 0 bases and J 8 bases; nucleotides not matched to a gene: 5. Germline V lookup: CDR1 SGDLS, CDR2 YYNGEE. Primers targeted 54 TRBV and 13 TRBJ segments. Deep-resolution sequencing targeted roughly 200,000 T cell genomes in pre-culture CD4+ samples. Only in-frame clones appear in the TCRdb table, and some are missing; sequencing was by immunoSEQ multiplex PCR. The sample shows approximately 86,000 clones, about nine tenths of them seen only once. Sequenced: CD4+ T cells from PBMCs. The receptor was derived from a man aged 50 to 59 in good health and CMV-seronegative. The chain is built from TRBV9 and TRBJ2-1, with TRBD1 matching 10 bases. In nucleotides, the CDR3 is TGTGCCAGCAGCGTAGGAGCGACAGGGGGCGATGAGCAGTTCTTC. Translating gives CASSVGATGGDEQFF. Full variable domain (rest looked up from reference TRBV9 and TRBJ2-1): DSGVTQTPKHLITATGQRVTLRCSPRSGDLSVYWYQQSLDQGLQFLIQYYNGEERAKGNILERFSAQQFPDLHSELNLSSLELGDSALYFCASSVGATGGDEQFFGPGTRLTVL.